This TCR beta chain was documented in a study of T cells in localized non-small cell lung cancer. The CDR3 contains 12 residues. V was shortened by 2 bases and J by 6 bases, with 8 bases between the two germline ends. Germline CDR1 and CDR2: SNHLY and FYNNEI. A note on this clone: What it binds is unknown.

Here immunoSEQ multiplex PCR was the method, and the copy in TCRdb shows in-frame clones only, minus some. This table holds tens of thousands of clones, roughly nine tenths found once. Study-wide points: Out of the top 100 tumor clones, a median roughly 50 were seen in adjacent lung. Longer overall survival was linked to higher blood T cell density. Clonality of T cells reached its maximum in uninvolved adjacent lung, surpassing tumor.

The TCR sequence derives from a man between 40 and 70 years old with stage I lung adenocarcinoma. The rearrangement links TRBV2 to TRBJ2-7; possibly TRBD2 for D (5 bases). The sample consisted of peripheral blood, taken before any cancer treatment. CDR3 region: CASSESGIEQYF. For the CDR3, the DNA is TGTGCCAGCAGTGAATCGGGGATCGAGCAGTACTTC.